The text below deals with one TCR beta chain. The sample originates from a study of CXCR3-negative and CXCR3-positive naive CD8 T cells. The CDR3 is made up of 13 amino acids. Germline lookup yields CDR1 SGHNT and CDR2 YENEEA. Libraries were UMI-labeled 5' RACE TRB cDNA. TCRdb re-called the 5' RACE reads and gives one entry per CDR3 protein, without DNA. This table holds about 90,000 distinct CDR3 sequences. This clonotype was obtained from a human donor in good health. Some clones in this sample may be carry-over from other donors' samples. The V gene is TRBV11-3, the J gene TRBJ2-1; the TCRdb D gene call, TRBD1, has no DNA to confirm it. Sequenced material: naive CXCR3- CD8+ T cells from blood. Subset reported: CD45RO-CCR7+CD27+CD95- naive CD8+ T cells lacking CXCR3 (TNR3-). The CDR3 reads CASSFGTANEQFF.